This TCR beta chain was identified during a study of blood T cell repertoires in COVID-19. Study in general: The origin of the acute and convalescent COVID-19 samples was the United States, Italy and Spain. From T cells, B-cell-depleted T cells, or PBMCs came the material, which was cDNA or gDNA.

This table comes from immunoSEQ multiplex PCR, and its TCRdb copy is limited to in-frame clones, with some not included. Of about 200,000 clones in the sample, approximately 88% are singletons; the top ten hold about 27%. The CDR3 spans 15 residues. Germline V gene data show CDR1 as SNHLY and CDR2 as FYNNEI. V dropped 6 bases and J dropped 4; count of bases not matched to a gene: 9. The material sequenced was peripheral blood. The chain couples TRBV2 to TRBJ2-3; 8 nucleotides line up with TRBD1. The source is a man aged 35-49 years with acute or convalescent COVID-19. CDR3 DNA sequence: TGTGCCAGCAGCGGACAGGGTGGGAGGTCAGATACGCAGTATTTT. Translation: CASSGQGGRSDTQYF.